This TCR beta chain was sequenced in a study of T cell repertoires in cytomegalovirus infection. Study overall: It can be stated that public TCR beta signatures indicated CMV infection as well as a matching HLA type.

General study results and limits: The study found HLA-C-restricted CMV-specific TCR beta clonotypes dominating the ex vivo response.

TCRdb itself ran the reads through MiXCR, one entry per CDR3 protein. The table has around 100,000 distinct CDR3 sequences, roughly 9.1% seen once. The CDR3 has 13 amino acids. V lost 2 bases to trimming and J lost 12 bases; unmatched junction nucleotides: 8. Germline CDR1 is SGHTA and CDR2 is FQGTGA. This clonotype was picked up a small number of times. Antigen: not known. J is TRBJ2-3 and V is TRBV7-3, with TRBD2 identical over 7 bases. This TCR came from a human donor in good health (CMV status not recorded). Some clones in this sample may be carry-over from other donors' samples. The sample taken for sequencing was PBMCs, sequenced either directly or after in vitro stimulation (not recorded which). The CDR3 reads CASSLSGGPSQYF. DNA of the CDR3: TGTGCCAGCAGCTTATCGGGGGGTCCATCACAGTATTTT.